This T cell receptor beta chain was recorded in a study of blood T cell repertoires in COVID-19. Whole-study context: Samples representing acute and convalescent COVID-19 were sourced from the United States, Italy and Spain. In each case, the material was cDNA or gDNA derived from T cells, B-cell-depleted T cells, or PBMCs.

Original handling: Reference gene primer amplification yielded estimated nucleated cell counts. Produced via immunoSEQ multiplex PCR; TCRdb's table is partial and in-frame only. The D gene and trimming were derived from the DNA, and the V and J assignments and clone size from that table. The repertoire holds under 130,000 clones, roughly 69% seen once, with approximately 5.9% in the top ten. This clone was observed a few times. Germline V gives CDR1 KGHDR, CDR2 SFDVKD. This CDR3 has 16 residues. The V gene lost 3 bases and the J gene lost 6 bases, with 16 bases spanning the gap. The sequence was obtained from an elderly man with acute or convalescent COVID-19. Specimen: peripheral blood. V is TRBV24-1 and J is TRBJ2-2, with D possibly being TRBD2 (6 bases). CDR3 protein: CATSDAALGGAGELFF. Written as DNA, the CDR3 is TGTGCCACCAGTGATGCCGCTCTGGGCGGGGCCGGGGAGCTGTTTTTT.